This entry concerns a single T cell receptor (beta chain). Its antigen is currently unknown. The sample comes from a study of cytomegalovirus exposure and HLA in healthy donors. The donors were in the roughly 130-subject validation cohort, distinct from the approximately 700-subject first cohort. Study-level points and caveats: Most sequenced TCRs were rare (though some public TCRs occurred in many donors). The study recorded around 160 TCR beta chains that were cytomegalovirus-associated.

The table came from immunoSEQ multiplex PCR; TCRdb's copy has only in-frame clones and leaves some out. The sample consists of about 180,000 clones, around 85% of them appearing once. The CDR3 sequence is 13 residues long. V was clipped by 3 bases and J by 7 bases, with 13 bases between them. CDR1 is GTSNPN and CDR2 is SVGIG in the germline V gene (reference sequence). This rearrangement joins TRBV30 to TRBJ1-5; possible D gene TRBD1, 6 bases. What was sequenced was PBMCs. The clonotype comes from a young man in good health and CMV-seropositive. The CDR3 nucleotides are TGTGCCTGGAGGAAGGGAGGGGGACAGCCCCAGCATTTT. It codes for CAWRKGGGQPQHF.